Each of the 11 T cell receptor beta chains below was sequenced from the same sample in a study of shared clonotypes between healthy human individuals. Clones were sequenced by immunoSEQ multiplex PCR, and TCRdb holds only the in-frame ones, with some missing. Of approximately 2,300,000 clones detected, 85% to 95% appear once; the ten largest clones hold approximately 0.39%. Input material: naive CD4+ T cells from PBMCs. Specified subset: CD45RA+ positively selected. Receptors originate from a man between 18 and 29 years old in good health. Some clones in this sample may be carry-over from other donors' samples.

V gene TRBV7-2 combines with J gene TRBJ2-2, with TRBD1 matching 12 bases. The germline V gene has CDR1 SGHTA and CDR2 FQGNSA. After removal of 2 bases from V and 4 bases from J, the junction contained 2 bases not matched to a gene. The CDR3 is 16 amino acids. The CDR3 DNA is TGTGCCAGCAGCTTACTGGGACAGGGGGCCACCGGGGAGCTGTTTTTT. It specifies CASSLLGQGATGELFF.

V usage is TRBV7-2 and J usage is TRBJ2-3, with D perhaps given as TRBD1 or TRBD2 (5 bases each). The germline V and J ends were trimmed by 3 bases and 4 bases, with 11 bases remaining between them. Germline CDR1 SGHTA, CDR2 FQGNSA. The CDR3 contains 14 residues. The DNA for the CDR3 is TGTGCCAGCAGCTTTCCGGGGCGACCAGATACGCAGTATTTT. This sequence encodes CASSFPGRPDTQYF.

In DNA form, the CDR3 reads TGTGCCTGGAGTACCATCGCAACTAATGAAAAACTGTTTTTT. Residues: CAWSTIATNEKLFF. The rearrangement links TRBV30 to TRBJ1-4, with D hard to call. The V gene lost 2 bases and the J gene lost 0 bases, with 7 bases spanning the gap. The germline V gene has CDR1 GTSNPN and CDR2 SVGIG (reference sequence). The CDR3 is 14 residues long.

This rearrangement joins TRBV25-1 to TRBJ2-7; 8 bases align to TRBD1. The CDR3 loop spans 12 amino acids. Trimming took 3 bases from V and 6 from J; bases not matched to a gene: 1. Germline lookup yields CDR1 MGHDK and CDR2 SYGVNS. The CDR3 loop is CASSDRGLEQYF. As DNA, the CDR3 is TGTGCCAGCAGTGACAGGGGGCTCGAGCAGTACTTC.

The chain uses TRBV27 and TRBJ2-1; no reliable D call. V was cut by 2 bases and J by 3 bases, with 5 bases left in between. Germline CDR1 reads MNHEY; CDR2 reads SMNVEV (reference sequence). The CDR3 totals 13 residues. Here the CDR3 DNA reads TGTGCCAGCAGTTTAAGGAGCTACAATGAGCAGTTCTTC. This translates into CASSLRSYNEQFF.

The V and J genes are TRBV7-6 and TRBJ2-7, with 7 bases identical to TRBD2. This CDR3 has 16 residues. The J segment lost 5 bases and the V segment lost 7 bases, leaving 17 bases of the junction unmatched. Germline values: CDR1 SGHVS, CDR2 FNYEAQ. CDR3: CASTPGQAGRVDEQYF. The DNA of the CDR3 is TGTGCCAGCACCCCGGGTCAGGCGGGGAGGGTGGACGAGCAGTACTTC.

The V call is TRBV10-3, the J call TRBJ1-5; tentatively, D is TRBD1 (5 bases). This CDR3 is 16 amino acids long. The V gene lost 3 bases and the J gene lost 4 bases, with 16 bases spanning the gap. CDR1 is ENHRY and CDR2 is SYGVKD in the germline V gene. CDR3 amino acids: CAISDGQGRGNQPQHF. CDR3 bases: TGTGCCATCAGTGACGGGCAGGGAAGAGGGAATCAGCCCCAGCATTTT.

The chain recombines TRBV5-1 with TRBJ1-1; D uncertain. This CDR3 contains 15 residues. Between the trimmed V and J ends, which lost 3 bases and 4 bases, there was a span of 16 bases. In germline, CDR1 is SGHRS, CDR2 YFSETQ. The chain's CDR3 is CASSSGPPRGTEAFF. CDR3 DNA: TGCGCCAGCAGCTCCGGACCACCCCGGGGCACTGAAGCTTTCTTT.

The DNA of the CDR3 is TGCGCCAGCAGCCGTCCTCCCCCCGGGACAGGGGGCCCCTACGAGCAGTACTTC. Its protein is CASSRPPPGTGGPYEQYF. The chain employs TRBV5-1 and TRBJ2-7; TRBD1 matches at 12 bases. J lost 2 bases, V lost 4 bases, and 13 bases had no gene match. This CDR3 has 18 amino acids. Germline V gene lookup returns CDR1 SGHRS and CDR2 YFSETQ. The complete variable domain, with remaining parts taken from reference TRBV5-1 and TRBJ2-7, reads KAGVTQTPRYLIKTRGQQVTLSCSPISGHRSVSWYQQTPGQGLQFLFEYFSETQRNKGNFPGRFSGRQFSNSRSEMNVSTLELGDSALYLCASSRPPPGTGGPYEQYFGPGTRLTVT.

The chain uses TRBV5-6 and TRBJ2-1; D gene uncertain. From germline, CDR1 is SGHDT and CDR2 YYEEEE. The CDR3 loop spans 16 amino acids. V dropped 0 bases and J dropped 2 bases, with 12 bases sitting between them. This CDR3 reads CASSLDRLSPYNEQFF. The CDR3, as DNA: TGTGCCAGCAGCTTGGATCGTCTGAGTCCCTACAATGAGCAGTTCTTC.

The chain recombines TRBV11-1 with TRBJ2-7; D call uncertain. The germline V gene encodes CDR1 SGHAT and CDR2 FQDESV (reference sequence). Trimming removed 5 bases from V and 4 bases from J, with 21 bases in between. The CDR3 totals 16 residues. CDR3: CASSPHDLGSRYEQYF. The CDR3 nucleotides read TGTGCCAGCAGCCCACACGATCTTGGTTCAAGATACGAGCAGTACTTC.